Described below is a single T cell receptor beta chain sequence and its context. What it binds is not known. PCR employed 60 Vbeta and 13 Jbeta primers. Only in-frame clones appear in the TCRdb table, and some are missing; sequencing was by immunoSEQ multiplex PCR. Of some 180,000 clones in the sample, around 74% were seen once. This entry comes from a study of cytomegalovirus exposure and HLA in healthy donors. Study results and limitations: Whilst most TCR sequences proved rare, a subset of public TCRs occurred across many donors.

The CDR3 is made up of 17 amino acids. CDR1 is SGHRS, CDR2 YFSETQ, per germline. V lost 3 bases, J lost 0 bases, and 4 bases stayed unmatched. Source material: PBMCs. This receptor was taken from a male donor in good health and CMV-seronegative. This chain uses TRBV5-1 with TRBJ1-6; 9 bases match TRBD1. DNA for the CDR3: TGCGCCAGCAGCTGGGGACAGGGAAGCTCCTATAATTCACCCCTCCACTTT. It codes for CASSWGQGSSYNSPLHF.